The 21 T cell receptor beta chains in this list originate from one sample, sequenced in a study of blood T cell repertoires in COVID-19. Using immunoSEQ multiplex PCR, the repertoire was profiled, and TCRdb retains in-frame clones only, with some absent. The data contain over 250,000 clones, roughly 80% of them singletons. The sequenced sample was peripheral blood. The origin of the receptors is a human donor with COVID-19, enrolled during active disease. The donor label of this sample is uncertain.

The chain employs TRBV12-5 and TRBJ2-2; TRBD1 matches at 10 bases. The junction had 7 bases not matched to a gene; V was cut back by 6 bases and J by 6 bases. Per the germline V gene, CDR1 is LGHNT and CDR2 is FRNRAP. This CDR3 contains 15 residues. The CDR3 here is CASGTDRGMSGELFF. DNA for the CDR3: TGTGCTAGTGGGACGGACAGGGGGATGTCCGGGGAGCTGTTTTTT.

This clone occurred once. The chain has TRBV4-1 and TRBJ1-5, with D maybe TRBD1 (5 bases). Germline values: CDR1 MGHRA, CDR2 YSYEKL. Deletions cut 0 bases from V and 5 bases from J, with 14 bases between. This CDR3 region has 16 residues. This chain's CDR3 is CASSQEGTGPDQPQHF. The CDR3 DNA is TGCGCCAGCAGCCAAGAGGGTACAGGACCCGATCAGCCCCAGCATTTT.

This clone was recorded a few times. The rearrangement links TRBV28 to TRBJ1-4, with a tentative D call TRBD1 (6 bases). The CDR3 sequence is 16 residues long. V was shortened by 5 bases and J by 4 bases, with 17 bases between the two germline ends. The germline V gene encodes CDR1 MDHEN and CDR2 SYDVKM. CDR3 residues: CASSGITGLLNEKLFF. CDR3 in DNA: TGTGCCAGCAGTGGCATAACAGGGCTCCTTAATGAAAAACTGTTTTTT.

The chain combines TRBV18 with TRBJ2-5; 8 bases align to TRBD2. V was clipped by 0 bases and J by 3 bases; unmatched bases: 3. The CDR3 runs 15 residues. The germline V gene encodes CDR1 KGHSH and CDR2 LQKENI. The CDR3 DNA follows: TGTGCCAGCTCACCACCCGGCGGGGGGAAAGAGACCCAGTACTTC. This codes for CASSPPGGGKETQYF.

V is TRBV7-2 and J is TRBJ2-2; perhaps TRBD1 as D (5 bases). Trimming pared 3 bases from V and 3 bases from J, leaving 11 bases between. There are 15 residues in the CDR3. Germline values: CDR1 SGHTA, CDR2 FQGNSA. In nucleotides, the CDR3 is TGTGCCAGCAGCTTCTCCAGGGCGGACACCGGGGAGCTGTTTTTT. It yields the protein CASSFSRADTGELFF.

CDR3 in amino acids: CASSSDSSQETQYF. The DNA of the CDR3 is TGTGCCAGCAGCTCGGACAGTTCACAAGAGACCCAGTACTTC. The chain recombines TRBV7-2 with TRBJ2-5, with a weak D call TRBD1 (6 bases). CDR1 is SGHTA, CDR2 FQGNSA, per germline. V shed 4 bases and J shed 2 bases, with 11 bases lying between them. This CDR3 region has 14 residues.

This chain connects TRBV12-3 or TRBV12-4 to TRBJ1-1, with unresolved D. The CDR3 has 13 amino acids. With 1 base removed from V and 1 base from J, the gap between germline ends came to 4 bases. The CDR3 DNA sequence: TGTGCCAGCAGTTTAGTCTGGAACACTGAAGCTTTCTTT. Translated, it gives CASSLVWNTEAFF.

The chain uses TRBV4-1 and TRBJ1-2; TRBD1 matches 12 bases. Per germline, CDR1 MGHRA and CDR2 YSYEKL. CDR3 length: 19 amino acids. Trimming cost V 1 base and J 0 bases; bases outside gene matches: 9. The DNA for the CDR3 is TGCGCCAGCAGCCAAGGGGGGACAGGGGGCTCCTTAGCTAACTATGGCTACACCTTC. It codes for CASSQGGTGGSLANYGYTF.

CDR3 in amino acids: CASSPLAGEDTQYF. The DNA of the CDR3 is TGTGCCAGCAGTCCCCTAGCGGGAGAGGATACGCAGTATTTT. The chain combines TRBV6-4 with TRBJ2-3, with 10 bases lining up with TRBD2. Germline lookup yields CDR1 MRHNA and CDR2 SNTAGT. J lost 6 bases, V lost 5 bases, and 5 bases had no gene match. CDR3 length equals 14 residues.

The CDR3 is CASSVQVNTEAFF. DNA of the CDR3: TGTGCCAGCAGCGTACAGGTGAACACTGAAGCTTTCTTT. V gene TRBV9 combines with J gene TRBJ1-1; D ambiguous. Trimming removed 1 base at V and 0 bases at J, with 4 bases between. This CDR3 region has 13 residues. Looked up from germline, CDR1 is SGDLS and CDR2 is YYNGEE.

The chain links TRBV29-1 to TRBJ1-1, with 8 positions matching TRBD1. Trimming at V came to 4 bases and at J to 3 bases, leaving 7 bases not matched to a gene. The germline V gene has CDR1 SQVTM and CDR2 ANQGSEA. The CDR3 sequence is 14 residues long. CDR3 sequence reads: CSVVVQGADTEAFF. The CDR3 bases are TGCAGCGTTGTAGTTCAGGGGGCGGACACTGAAGCTTTCTTT.

CDR3 in amino acids: CATSRLRAGGPGNEQFF. The DNA of the CDR3 is TGTGCCACCAGCAGACTTAGAGCGGGAGGGCCCGGCAATGAGCAGTTCTTC. V and J are TRBV15 and TRBJ2-1; 10 bases map to TRBD2. This CDR3 is 17 amino acids long. Losses at the gene ends were 2 bases for V and 6 bases for J; bases not matched to a gene: 10. Germline V gene lookup returns CDR1 LNHNV and CDR2 YYDKDF (reference sequence).

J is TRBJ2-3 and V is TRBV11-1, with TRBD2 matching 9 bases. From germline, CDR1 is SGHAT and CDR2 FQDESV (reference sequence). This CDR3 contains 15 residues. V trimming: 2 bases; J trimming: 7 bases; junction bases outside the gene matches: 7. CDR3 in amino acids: CASSLRREGLYTQYF. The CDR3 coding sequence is TGTGCCAGCAGCTTACGGCGGGAGGGCCTATATACGCAGTATTTT. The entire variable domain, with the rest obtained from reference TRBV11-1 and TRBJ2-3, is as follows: EAEVAQSPRYKITEKSQAVAFWCDPISGHATLYWYRQILGQGPELLVQFQDESVVDDSQLPKDRFSAERLKGVDSTLKIQPAELGDSAMYLCASSLRREGLYTQYFGPGTRLTVL.

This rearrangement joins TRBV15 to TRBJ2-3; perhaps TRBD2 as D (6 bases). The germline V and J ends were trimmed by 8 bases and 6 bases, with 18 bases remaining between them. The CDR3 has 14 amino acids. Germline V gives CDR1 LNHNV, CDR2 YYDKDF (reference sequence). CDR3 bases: TGTGCCACCGGAAGCCGGAGGGCCGTTGATACGCAGTATTTT. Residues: CATGSRRAVDTQYF.

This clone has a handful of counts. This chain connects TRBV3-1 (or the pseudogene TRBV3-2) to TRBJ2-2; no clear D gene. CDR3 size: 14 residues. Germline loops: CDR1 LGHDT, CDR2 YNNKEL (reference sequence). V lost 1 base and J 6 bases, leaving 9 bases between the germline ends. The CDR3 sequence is CASSQGGKAGELFF. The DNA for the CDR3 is TGTGCCAGCAGCCAAGGAGGAAAGGCCGGGGAGCTGTTTTTT.

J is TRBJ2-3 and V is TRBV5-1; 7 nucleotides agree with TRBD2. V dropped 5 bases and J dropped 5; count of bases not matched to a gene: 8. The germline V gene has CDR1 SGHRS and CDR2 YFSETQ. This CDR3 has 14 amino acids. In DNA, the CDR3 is TGCGCCAGCAGTCCCAGCGGGATGGTAGATACGCAGTATTTT. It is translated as CASSPSGMVDTQYF.

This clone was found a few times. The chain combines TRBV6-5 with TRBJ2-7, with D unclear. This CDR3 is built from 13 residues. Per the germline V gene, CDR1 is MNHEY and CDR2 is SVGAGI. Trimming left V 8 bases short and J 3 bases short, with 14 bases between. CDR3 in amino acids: CASSKRSLYEQYF. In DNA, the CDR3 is TGTGCCAGCTCTAAACGGAGCCTCTACGAGCAGTACTTC.

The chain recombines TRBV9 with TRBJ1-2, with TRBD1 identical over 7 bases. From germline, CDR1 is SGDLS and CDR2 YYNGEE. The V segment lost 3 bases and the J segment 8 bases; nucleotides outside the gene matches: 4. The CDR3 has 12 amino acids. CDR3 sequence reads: CASSDRGGGYTF. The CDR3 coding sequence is TGTGCCAGCAGCGACAGGGGCGGGGGCTACACCTTC.

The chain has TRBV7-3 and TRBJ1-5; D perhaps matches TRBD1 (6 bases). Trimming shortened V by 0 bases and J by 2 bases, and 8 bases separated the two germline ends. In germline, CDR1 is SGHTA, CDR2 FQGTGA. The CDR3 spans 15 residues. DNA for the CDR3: TGTGCCAGCAGCTTAACAGGGGGTGGCAATCAGCCCCAGCATTTT. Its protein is CASSLTGGGNQPQHF.

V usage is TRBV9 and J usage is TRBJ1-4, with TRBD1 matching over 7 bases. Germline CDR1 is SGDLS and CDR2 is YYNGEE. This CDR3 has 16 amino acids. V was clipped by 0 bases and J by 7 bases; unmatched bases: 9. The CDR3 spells CASSVGSGAGGEKLFF. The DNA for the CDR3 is TGTGCCAGCAGCGTAGGGTCTGGGGCAGGGGGTGAAAAACTGTTTTTT.

The DNA of the CDR3 is TGTGCCAGTAGTATGGGGGCAGAGGCCCCGTCAGGTGATACGCAGTATTTT. Translated: CASSMGAEAPSGDTQYF. The rearrangement joins TRBV19 to TRBJ2-3; D is perhaps TRBD1 (6 bases). This CDR3 has 17 residues. Germline CDR1 reads LNHDA; CDR2 reads SQIVND (reference sequence). The V end lost 3 bases, the J end lost 6 bases, and 22 bases lay between the germline ends.